This T cell receptor beta chain was sequenced during a study of cytomegalovirus exposure and HLA in healthy donors. Germline V lookup: CDR1 SNHLY, CDR2 FYNNEI. The CDR3 extends over 14 amino acids. V dropped 4 bases and J dropped 3 bases, with 13 bases sitting between them. This clone has more than one count but fewer than ten. This PCR relied on a set of 60 Vbeta primers and 13 Jbeta primers. Here immunoSEQ multiplex PCR was the method, and the copy in TCRdb shows in-frame clones only, minus some. Of under 250,000 clones listed, over 65% were seen once; the top ten hold about 1.2%. Though nominally healthy at sampling, donors likely had unrecorded immune exposures.

Sequencing was carried out using PBMCs. The source is a human donor in good health. The chain is built from TRBV2 and TRBJ2-7; tentative D call: TRBD1 (6 bases). The CDR3 region has the DNA TGTGCCAGCAGTGGGAGGCAGGGGATCTACGAGCAGTACTTC. Protein product: CASSGRQGIYEQYF.